These 27 T cell receptor beta chains originate from one sample sequenced in a study of blood T cell repertoires in COVID-19. Generated by immunoSEQ multiplex PCR, the TCRdb table keeps only in-frame clones and is missing some. The repertoire has approximately 300,000 clones, roughly 90% of them found once; the top ten carry roughly a tenth. The specimen sequenced was PBMCs or T cells enriched from blood (not recorded which). The receptor set was obtained from a woman under 40 who had recovered from COVID-19.

The chain is built from TRBV19 and TRBJ2-2; D is perhaps TRBD1 (5 bases). In germline, CDR1 is LNHDA, CDR2 SQIVND (reference sequence). The CDR3 runs 14 residues. Trimming took off 6 bases at V and 6 bases at J, with 14 bases between the two ends. CDR3 sequence: CASSSRGKAGELFF. CDR3 nucleotides: TGTGCCAGTAGCTCAAGGGGCAAGGCCGGGGAGCTGTTTTTT.

This chain connects TRBV5-1 to TRBJ1-2; 7 nucleotides align to TRBD1. The CDR3 totals 16 residues. Germline V gene data show CDR1 as SGHRS and CDR2 as YFSETQ. V shed 3 bases, J shed 3 bases, and the junction held 11 bases outside the gene matches. The CDR3 DNA is TGCGCCAGCAGCTCGGAGATAGACAGGGACTACTATGGCTACACCTTC. It yields the protein CASSSEIDRDYYGYTF.

The DNA for the CDR3 is TGTGCCACCAGCAGAGGAGGGCCCAACCTCGAATGGCAAGAGACCCAGTACTTC. Protein product: CATSRGGPNLEWQETQYF. The chain carries TRBV15 and TRBJ2-5; tentative D call: TRBD2 (5 bases). Germline V CDR1 and CDR2: LNHNV, YYDKDF (reference sequence). CDR3 size: 18 residues. V was cut by 1 base and J by 2 bases, with 20 bases left in between.

The rearrangement joins TRBV19 to TRBJ2-3; 7 positions match TRBD2. CDR3 size: 13 residues. Trimming at V came to 10 bases and at J to 2 bases, leaving 6 bases not matched to a gene. Germline assignment: CDR1 LNHDA and CDR2 SQIVND (reference sequence). This CDR3 reads CATREAHTDTQYF. CDR3 DNA sequence: TGTGCCACCCGGGAGGCACACACAGATACGCAGTATTTT.

This chain joins TRBV7-2 and TRBJ2-3; 8 bases map to TRBD1. Per germline, CDR1 SGHTA and CDR2 FQGNSA. Trimming cost V 7 bases and J 4 bases; bases outside gene matches: 7. The CDR3 is made up of 14 amino acids. CDR3 in amino acids: CASTESTGADTQYF. The DNA of the CDR3 is TGTGCCAGCACCGAATCGACAGGGGCAGATACGCAGTATTTT.

CDR3 protein: CASSLIRSSVHEQFF. In nucleotides, the CDR3 is TGTGCCAGCAGCTTAATTCGTTCAAGCGTCCATGAGCAGTTCTTC. V gene TRBV11-2 combines with J gene TRBJ2-1; D not resolved. The V gene lost 2 bases and the J gene lost 8 bases, with 16 bases spanning the gap. Germline V gene sequence: CDR1 SGHAT, CDR2 FQNNGV. The CDR3 totals 15 residues. Full variable domain (rest looked up from reference TRBV11-2 and TRBJ2-1): EAGVAQSPRYKIIEKRQSVAFWCNPISGHATLYWYQQILGQGPKLLIQFQNNGVVDDSQLPKDRFSAERLKGVDSTLKIQPAKLEDSAVYLCASSLIRSSVHEQFFGPGTRLTVL.

The chain links TRBV24-1 to TRBJ2-2; D perhaps matches TRBD2 (6 bases). Germline CDR1 reads KGHDR; CDR2 reads SFDVKD. V shed 5 bases and J shed 5 bases, with 17 bases lying between them. This CDR3 contains 16 residues. In DNA, the CDR3 is TGTGCCACCAGTGCTGGGGAAAGGGCGGGAACCGGGGAGCTGTTTTTT. Amino acid sequence: CATSAGERAGTGELFF.

CDR3 sequence: CASSYSQGVNEQYF. In DNA, the CDR3 is TGTGCCAGCAGTTACTCGCAGGGGGTGAACGAGCAGTACTTC. V usage is TRBV6-5 and J usage is TRBJ2-7, with TRBD1 matching over 7 bases. This CDR3 comprises 14 residues. V was pared by 0 bases and J by 5 bases, with 4 bases of the junction left unmatched. The germline V gene encodes CDR1 MNHEY and CDR2 SVGAGI.

The chain links TRBV6-5 to TRBJ1-2; D is undetermined. Germline V gene sequence: CDR1 MNHEY, CDR2 SVGAGI. This CDR3 region has 12 residues. V was cut by 6 bases and J by 7 bases, with 12 bases left in between. This chain's CDR3 is CASRGGHGGYTF. In DNA form, the CDR3 reads TGTGCCAGCAGGGGCGGGCATGGTGGCTACACCTTC.

CDR3 protein: CASSLAETVNYGYTF. CDR3 nucleotides: TGTGCCAGCAGCTTGGCGGAGACAGTTAACTATGGCTACACCTTC. The chain has TRBV5-5 and TRBJ1-2; TRBD1 is a possible D gene (5 bases). The V and J ends lost 0 bases and 1 base respectively, with 10 bases between them. The CDR3 totals 15 residues. Germline V CDR1 and CDR2: SGHKS, YYEKEE (reference sequence).

The chain links TRBV19 to TRBJ1-2; 7 bases match TRBD1. CDR3 size: 13 residues. V lost 10 bases, J lost 4 bases, and 9 bases stayed unmatched. Germline V gene lookup returns CDR1 LNHDA and CDR2 SQIVND (reference sequence). The CDR3, as DNA: TGTGCCACGAAGACAGGGTCACGCTATGGCTACACCTTC. It translates to CATKTGSRYGYTF.

The rearrangement links TRBV15 to TRBJ1-5; tentatively, D is TRBD1 (5 bases). Between the trimmed V and J ends, which lost 0 bases and 0 bases, there was a span of 9 bases. The CDR3 sequence is 16 residues long. CDR1 LNHNV and CDR2 YYDKDF come from the germline V gene (reference sequence). As DNA, the CDR3 is TGTGCCACCAGCAGAGACGGGGGTTATAGCAATCAGCCCCAGCATTTT. Translating it yields CATSRDGGYSNQPQHF.

This sequence joins TRBV28 and TRBJ1-6; TRBD1 agrees at 7 bases. The CDR3 is made up of 15 amino acids. Germline CDR1 and CDR2: MDHEN and SYDVKM. V gave up 5 bases and J gave up 7 bases; unmatched junction bases: 8. The CDR3 loop reads CASSPTTGRNSPLHF. Written as DNA, the CDR3 is TGTGCCAGCAGTCCTACGACAGGGCGGAATTCACCCCTCCACTTT.

The count of this clone is one. V and J are TRBV6-6 and TRBJ1-2; 9 bases agree with TRBD1. Germline values: CDR1 MNHNY, CDR2 SVGAGI (reference sequence). Trimming cost V 6 bases and J 8 bases; bases outside gene matches: 10. This CDR3 is 14 amino acids long. In DNA, the CDR3 is TGTGCCAGCAGCCTACAGGGGGCAACAGGAGGCTACACCTTC. Amino acid sequence: CASSLQGATGGYTF.

This chain uses TRBV19 with TRBJ1-3; 7 nucleotides agree with TRBD1. With V trimmed by 7 bases and J by 0 bases, 3 bases remained unmatched. CDR1 and CDR2 (germline): LNHDA, SQIVND (reference sequence). The CDR3 length is 14 residues. The CDR3 DNA reads TGTGCCAGTATGTCAGGGGGCTCTGGAAACACCATATATTTT. As protein: CASMSGGSGNTIYF.

V usage is TRBV27 and J usage is TRBJ2-3, with 11 bases fitting TRBD2. The germline V gene has CDR1 MNHEY and CDR2 SMNVEV (reference sequence). V lost 6 bases and J lost 5; bases outside the gene matches: 7. The CDR3 consists of 15 residues. For the CDR3, the DNA is TGTGCCAGCAGAAAACTAGCGGGAGAAGGAGATACGCAGTATTTT. It translates to CASRKLAGEGDTQYF.

The rearrangement uses TRBV19 and TRBJ1-5; 10 bases are a match to TRBD1. Germline V gives CDR1 LNHDA, CDR2 SQIVND (reference sequence). CDR3 length equals 16 residues. V lost 7 bases and J lost 6; bases outside the gene matches: 12. In nucleotides, the CDR3 is TGTGCCAGTACTCGAGGGACAGGGGTCGTCATTCAGCCCCAGCATTTT. It encodes CASTRGTGVVIQPQHF.

The chain carries TRBV4-1 and TRBJ2-4; 7 positions match TRBD1. The V and J ends lost 3 bases and 1 base, in that order; junction bases with no gene match: 6. The CDR3 length is 16 residues. CDR1 is MGHRA, CDR2 YSYEKL, per germline. The CDR3 region is CASSQPVTGAKNIQYF. The CDR3, as DNA: TGCGCCAGCAGCCAGCCGGTGACAGGGGCCAAAAACATTCAGTACTTC.

The chain uses TRBV18 and TRBJ1-2, with D tentatively TRBD1 (5 bases). Between the trimmed V and J ends, which lost 4 bases and 4 bases, there was a span of 19 bases. Germline V lookup: CDR1 KGHSH, CDR2 LQKENI. CDR3 size: 16 residues. The CDR3 nucleotides read TGTGCCAGCTCACAAAACACTCTGACAGAAACCTATGGCTACACCTTC. Protein sequence: CASSQNTLTETYGYTF.

The chain has TRBV7-8 and TRBJ1-5; 7 bases map to TRBD1. Trimming cost V 1 base and J 5 bases; bases outside gene matches: 11. The CDR3 contains 17 residues. The germline CDR1 and CDR2 sequences are SGHVS and FQNEAQ. CDR3 amino acids: CASSLGHRQGRDQPQHF. CDR3 DNA sequence: TGTGCCAGCAGCTTAGGTCACAGACAGGGTCGTGATCAGCCCCAGCATTTT.

This clone has more than one count but fewer than ten. J is TRBJ1-5 and V is TRBV10-3; possibly TRBD1 for D (5 bases). The CDR3 covers 12 residues. Germline CDR1 is ENHRY and CDR2 is SYGVKD. The V end lost 8 bases, the J end lost 4 bases, and 9 bases lay between the germline ends. Here the CDR3 DNA reads TGTGCCATCGGGGCTAGTAATCAGCCCCAGCATTTT. It codes for CAIGASNQPQHF.

The table lists this clone with a count of one. The chain combines TRBV18 with TRBJ1-5; a weak D match, TRBD1 (6 bases). V was cut by 5 bases and J by 3 bases, with 8 bases left in between. The CDR3 sequence is 13 residues long. Germline assignment: CDR1 KGHSH and CDR2 LQKENI. The CDR3: CASSGQNNQPQHF. The CDR3 DNA reads TGTGCCAGCTCAGGACAGAACAATCAGCCCCAGCATTTT.

The CDR3 sequence is CATSSSGYGYTF. As DNA, the CDR3 is TGTGCCACTTCATCTTCGGGCTATGGCTACACCTTC. The chain employs TRBV25-1 and TRBJ1-2; no firm D call. V lost 10 bases and J lost 4, with 13 bases in between. This CDR3 contains 12 residues. Germline loops: CDR1 MGHDK, CDR2 SYGVNS.

The chain uses TRBV6-5 and TRBJ2-7, with D possibly TRBD1 on 5 matching bases. Germline V gene data show CDR1 as MNHEY and CDR2 as SVGAGI. V was shortened by 4 bases and J by 0 bases, with 13 bases between the two germline ends. The CDR3 is 15 residues long. CDR3: CASSFSQGNSYEQYF. Here the CDR3 DNA reads TGTGCCAGCAGTTTTAGCCAGGGAAACTCCTACGAGCAGTACTTC.

The V and J genes are TRBV5-4 and TRBJ1-1; weak D call: TRBD1 (5 bases). CDR1 is SGHNT, CDR2 YYREEE, per germline (reference sequence). The V gene lost 3 bases and the J gene lost 1 base, with 13 bases spanning the gap. The CDR3 extends over 15 amino acids. The CDR3 reads CASSWEQVPNTEAFF. The CDR3 DNA sequence: TGTGCCAGCAGCTGGGAACAGGTGCCGAACACTGAAGCTTTCTTT.

The rearrangement joins TRBV6-4 to TRBJ1-1, with 10 bases that match TRBD1. J lost 7 bases, V lost 6 bases, and 8 bases had no gene match. The CDR3 sequence is 14 residues long. Per the germline V gene, CDR1 is MRHNA and CDR2 is SNTAGT. The CDR3 loop is CASRGDRGIIEAFF. The CDR3 nucleotides are TGTGCCAGCAGGGGGGACAGGGGAATAATTGAAGCTTTCTTT.

This CDR3 is CASRTSGSWGEEAFF. The DNA for the CDR3 is TGTGCCAGCAGGACGTCAGGTAGTTGGGGGGAAGAAGCTTTCTTT. The chain employs TRBV2 and TRBJ1-1; perhaps TRBD1 as D (5 bases). The V end was cut by 6 bases, the J end by 8 bases, with 22 bases between. CDR3 length equals 15 residues. The germline CDR1 and CDR2 sequences are SNHLY and FYNNEI.